Presented here are 30 T cell receptor beta chains from one specimen sequenced in a study of shared T cell receptors in the human thymus (dated by TCRdb to the early 2020s). Libraries were constructed by the immunoSEQ multiplex PCR assay. TCRdb took over this immuneACCESS table, retaining in-frame rearrangements with V and J assigned. Such tables are incomplete; in checked studies, under half of the missing clones stem from an unresolved V gene, and the remainder is unexplained. The sample table records some 720,000 clones; 85% to 90% of these occur just once. Approximately 0.011% of the sample is in the top ten clones. The data also belong to a second study, concerning human thymus T cells.

The specimen was thymocytes. These receptors originate from a boy under two years old with a congenital heart defect. Donor details come from another sample of the same person, matched by shared clones.

This chain links TRBV7-2 with TRBJ2-5, with TRBD2 as a possible D gene (6 bases). This CDR3 comprises 14 residues. From germline, CDR1 is SGHTA and CDR2 FQGNSA. The germline V and J ends were trimmed by 5 bases and 4 bases, with 14 bases remaining between them. CDR3 sequence: CASSRSSDGETQYF. The CDR3 region has the DNA TGTGCCAGCAGCCGATCTAGCGATGGAGAGACCCAGTACTTC.

The chain employs TRBV7-9 and TRBJ2-1, with 12 bases that match TRBD1. The CDR3 has 16 amino acids. Germline V gives CDR1 SEHNR, CDR2 FQNEAQ (reference sequence). The V gene end was trimmed by 3 bases and the J gene end by 9 bases; junction bases not matched to a gene: 9. Here the CDR3 reads CASSFSGGQGASEQFF. CDR3 DNA sequence: TGTGCCAGCAGCTTTTCGGGGGGACAGGGGGCGTCTGAGCAGTTCTTC.

The gene calls are TRBV4-1 and TRBJ2-7, with a possible D match to TRBD2 (6 bases). This CDR3 has 15 amino acids. In germline, CDR1 is MGHRA, CDR2 YSYEKL. The V and J ends lost 4 bases and 6 bases respectively, with 19 bases between them. DNA of the CDR3: TGCGCCAGCAGCCGTGGGAGGAGGACACCCCTCGAGCAGTACTTC. This translates into CASSRGRRTPLEQYF.

The rearrangement links TRBV5-1 to TRBJ2-7; 10 positions agree with TRBD2. Germline loops: CDR1 SGHRS, CDR2 YFSETQ. The CDR3 has 18 amino acids. V shed 0 bases and J 2 bases; nucleotides not matched to a gene: 11. The DNA for the CDR3 is TGCGCCAGCAGCTTGGATCTAGCGGGAGCTTCGATAACCTACGAGCAGTACTTC. Translation gives CASSLDLAGASITYEQYF.

The chain combines TRBV5-1 with TRBJ2-3; tentatively, D is TRBD2 (6 bases). In germline, CDR1 is SGHRS, CDR2 YFSETQ. This CDR3 contains 14 residues. The ends were cut back, 2 bases at V and 3 bases at J, with 10 bases in the middle. The CDR3 DNA reads TGCGCCAGCAGCTTTGCTGGGGGGACAGATACGCAGTATTTT. This sequence encodes CASSFAGGTDTQYF.

This clone was seen just once. The sample holds other DNA sequences that translate to the same CDR3. The CDR3 protein is CASSLVPSGTDTQYF. CDR3 coding DNA: TGTGCCAGCAGTTTAGTCCCTAGCGGCACAGATACGCAGTATTTT. The chain has TRBV27 and TRBJ2-3, with D possibly matching TRBD2 (6 bases). This CDR3 spans 15 amino acids. Germline CDR1 reads MNHEY; CDR2 reads SMNVEV (reference sequence). V gave up 2 bases and J gave up 1 base, with 10 bases separating them.

This chain uses TRBV4-3 with TRBJ2-7; D gene unclear. Germline CDR1 is LGHNA and CDR2 is YSLEER. The CDR3 is made up of 13 amino acids. The ends were cut back, 0 bases at V and 6 bases at J, with 9 bases in the middle. The CDR3 coding sequence is TGCGCCAGCAGCCAAGATTACAGCCGCGAGCAGTACTTC. As protein: CASSQDYSREQYF.

The chain couples TRBV27 to TRBJ2-2, with TRBD2 matching over 7 bases. This CDR3 is 16 amino acids long. Germline V lookup: CDR1 MNHEY, CDR2 SMNVEV (reference sequence). V shed 2 bases, J shed 1 base, and the junction held 4 bases outside the gene matches. The CDR3, as DNA: TGTGCCAGCAGTTTAGGGGAGGGGTGGAACACCGGGGAGCTGTTTTTT. Protein sequence: CASSLGEGWNTGELFF.

The CDR3 is CATSPEGVGRGTDTQYF. As DNA, the CDR3 is TGTGCCACCAGCCCAGAGGGGGTGGGGCGTGGCACAGATACGCAGTATTTT. The rearrangement links TRBV15 to TRBJ2-3, with D possibly matching TRBD1 (6 bases). Germline values: CDR1 LNHNV, CDR2 YYDKDF (reference sequence). CDR3 length equals 17 residues. V was trimmed by 5 bases and J by 1 base, leaving 19 bases between them.

The chain combines TRBV9 with TRBJ2-7; D is unclear. The CDR3 has 13 residues. The germline V gene encodes CDR1 SGDLS and CDR2 YYNGEE. V was cut by 0 bases and J by 7 bases, with 11 bases left in between. The CDR3 DNA follows: TGTGCCAGCAGCGTAGGTGACACAACGGAGCAGTACTTC. Translated: CASSVGDTTEQYF.

This clone was picked up one time. This rearrangement joins TRBV11-2 to TRBJ2-7, with 7 bases aligning to TRBD2. Germline CDR1 is SGHAT and CDR2 is FQNNGV. V shed 4 bases, J shed 7 bases, and the junction held 7 bases outside the gene matches. The CDR3 runs to 13 residues. This CDR3 is CASSYIPGREQYF. The CDR3 region has the DNA TGTGCCAGCAGCTATATACCCGGGAGGGAGCAGTACTTC.

The chain couples TRBV4-2 to TRBJ2-3; 8 bases fit TRBD1. V lost 1 base to trimming and J lost 1 base; unmatched junction nucleotides: 4. CDR3 length: 16 amino acids. CDR1 is LGHNA, CDR2 YNFKEQ, per germline. CDR3 nucleotide sequence: TGTGCCAGCAGCCAAGGTGACAGGGGTGGCACAGATACGCAGTATTTT. Its protein product is CASSQGDRGGTDTQYF.

The CDR3, as DNA: TGTGCCAGCAGTGACTCGAGTGAATTGTGGGGGAGGATTCAGTACTTC. As protein: CASSDSSELWGRIQYF. This sequence joins TRBV6-4 and TRBJ2-4; perhaps TRBD2 as D (6 bases). Trimming took 0 bases from V and 10 from J, leaving 19 bases between them. This CDR3 comprises 16 residues. CDR1 is MRHNA and CDR2 is SNTAGT in the germline V gene.

This chain connects TRBV9 to TRBJ2-1; 7 bases agree with TRBD2. Germline V gene data show CDR1 as SGDLS and CDR2 as YYNGEE. This CDR3 comprises 14 residues. Trimming at V came to 6 bases and at J to 6 bases, leaving 9 bases not matched to a gene. CDR3 DNA sequence: TGTGCCAGCACCCCGGGGGAGGGCCGCAATGAGCAGTTCTTC. Encoded protein: CASTPGEGRNEQFF.

The J gene is TRBJ2-1, the V gene TRBV9; TRBD2 agrees at 8 bases. The CDR3 sequence is 19 residues long. The ends lost 0 bases at V and 4 bases at J; junction bases unmatched: 15. Germline CDR1 reads SGDLS; CDR2 reads YYNGEE. The CDR3 spells CASSVDGGEGLAEYNEQFF. The CDR3 DNA reads as TGTGCCAGCAGCGTAGACGGGGGGGAGGGGCTAGCGGAATACAATGAGCAGTTCTTC. The variable domain in full, completed from reference TRBV9 and TRBJ2-1, reads DSGVTQTPKHLITATGQRVTLRCSPRSGDLSVYWYQQSLDQGLQFLIQYYNGEERAKGNILERFSAQQFPDLHSELNLSSLELGDSALYFCASSVDGGEGLAEYNEQFFGPGTRLTVL.

The V call is TRBV27, the J call TRBJ2-5; D might be TRBD2 (5 bases). The end of the DNA fits TRBJ2-7 better, so the J call may be wrong. The germline V gene encodes CDR1 MNHEY and CDR2 SMNVEV (reference sequence). CDR3 length: 13 amino acids. In DNA form, the CDR3 reads TGTGCCAGCAGTCTCGGGATTATCTACGAGCAGTACTTC. It translates to CASSLGIIYEQYF.

This chain joins TRBV30 and TRBJ2-3; 8 positions match TRBD2. CDR1 and CDR2 (germline): GTSNPN, SVGIG (reference sequence). Trimming at V came to 2 bases and at J to 0 bases, leaving 16 bases not matched to a gene. This CDR3 spans 19 amino acids. Written as DNA, the CDR3 is TGTGCCTGGAGTTTTGAGGGGGGCGGGAGGAGAGCTAGCACAGATACGCAGTATTTT. Translation: CAWSFEGGGRRASTDTQYF.

The V call is TRBV5-1, the J call TRBJ2-1; 8 bases match TRBD2. J was trimmed by 1 base and V by 4 bases; bases with no gene match: 10. From germline, CDR1 is SGHRS and CDR2 YFSETQ. There are 17 residues in the CDR3. CDR3 sequence reads: CASSPSSASGSYNEQFF. CDR3 DNA: TGCGCCAGCAGCCCTAGCTCGGCTAGCGGGTCCTACAATGAGCAGTTCTTC.

The rearrangement joins TRBV5-4 to TRBJ2-7, with D maybe TRBD1 (5 bases). The CDR3 extends over 13 amino acids. CDR1 is SGHNT, CDR2 YYREEE, per germline (reference sequence). Between the trimmed V and J ends, which lost 2 bases and 5 bases, there was a span of 11 bases. CDR3 sequence: CASSFAGSHEQYF. The CDR3 coding sequence is TGTGCCAGCAGCTTTGCAGGGTCCCACGAGCAGTACTTC.

The chain employs TRBV9 and TRBJ2-2, with D possibly matching TRBD2 (5 bases). The germline V gene encodes CDR1 SGDLS and CDR2 YYNGEE. The V end was cut by 3 bases, the J end by 6 bases, with 9 bases between. The CDR3 contains 13 residues. CDR3 region: CASSGTGAGELFF. The CDR3 nucleotides read TGTGCCAGCAGCGGGACCGGGGCCGGGGAGCTGTTTTTT.

The chain joins TRBV7-2 to TRBJ2-2; D not certain. CDR1 and CDR2 (germline): SGHTA, FQGNSA. V dropped 5 bases and J dropped 4 bases, with 23 bases sitting between them. The CDR3 has 18 residues. The DNA of the CDR3 is TGTGCCAGCAGCCCCGGCAAGACTCGCTTAGCCGGCACCGGGGAGCTGTTTTTT. Amino acid sequence: CASSPGKTRLAGTGELFF.

The chain is built from TRBV11-2 and TRBJ2-7; 11 bases are a match to TRBD2. The V segment lost 4 bases and the J segment 3 bases; nucleotides outside the gene matches: 11. The CDR3 contains 17 residues. The germline gives CDR1 SGHAT, CDR2 FQNNGV. CDR3: CASSSRSTSGVYYEQYF. CDR3 in DNA: TGTGCCAGCAGCTCCCGTTCGACTAGCGGGGTTTACTACGAGCAGTACTTC.

The chain is built from TRBV5-4 and TRBJ2-1; TRBD2 is a possible D gene (6 bases). Trimming cost V 4 bases and J 4 bases, with 18 bases left between them. CDR3 length equals 16 residues. CDR1 is SGHNT and CDR2 is YYREEE in the germline V gene (reference sequence). The CDR3 DNA is TGTGCCAGCAGCGAGAAGGGAGGTCCGGCTTACAATGAGCAGTTCTTC. Its translation: CASSEKGGPAYNEQFF.

Only one count was recorded for this clone. The chain recombines TRBV28 with TRBJ1-5; weak D call: TRBD1 (5 bases). Trimming took 0 bases from V and 2 from J, leaving 11 bases between them. CDR1 and CDR2 from the germline V gene are MDHEN and SYDVKM. CDR3 length equals 16 residues. This CDR3 is CASSLWTESRNQPQHF. CDR3 sequence (DNA): TGTGCCAGCAGTTTATGGACAGAGTCACGCAATCAGCCCCAGCATTTT.

The chain recombines TRBV7-2 with TRBJ2-7, with D perhaps matching TRBD2 (5 bases). The CDR3 totals 13 residues. Deletions cut 5 bases from V and 3 bases from J, with 11 bases between. Germline values: CDR1 SGHTA, CDR2 FQGNSA. As DNA, the CDR3 is TGTGCCAGCAGCCTGAGCGGTCACTACGAGCAGTACTTC. This translates into CASSLSGHYEQYF.

This sequence joins TRBV12-5 and TRBJ2-1, with D perhaps TRBD2 (7 bases). The V and J ends lost 7 bases and 8 bases respectively, with 9 bases between them. The germline V gene has CDR1 LGHNT and CDR2 FRNRAP. The CDR3 consists of 11 residues. CDR3 in amino acids: CASEGGDEQFF. The CDR3 nucleotides are TGTGCTAGTGAAGGGGGGGATGAGCAGTTCTTC.

V usage is TRBV27 and J usage is TRBJ1-3; the D gene is possibly TRBD1 (6 bases). Germline V gene sequence: CDR1 MNHEY, CDR2 SMNVEV (reference sequence). The CDR3 extends over 22 amino acids. V lost 3 bases and J 2 bases, leaving 32 bases between the germline ends. This CDR3 reads CASSFRQQGFHKGAEPGNTIYF. CDR3 coding DNA: TGTGCCAGCAGTTTTCGGCAACAGGGATTCCACAAAGGGGCCGAACCTGGAAACACCATATATTTT.

Points on this clone: Other DNA sequences of this sample code for an identical CDR3. The J gene is TRBJ1-5, the V gene TRBV7-2; D gene unclear. From germline, CDR1 is SGHTA and CDR2 FQGNSA. Trimming took off 3 bases at V and 7 bases at J, with 10 bases between the two ends. This CDR3 contains 13 residues. In DNA, the CDR3 is TGTGCCAGCAGCTTGGAGGGAGGGCAGCCCCAGCATTTT. Protein sequence: CASSLEGGQPQHF.

This clone is a singleton in its sample. This rearrangement joins TRBV30 to TRBJ2-7; D gene unclear. Germline CDR1 and CDR2: GTSNPN and SVGIG (reference sequence). The V gene lost 0 bases and the J gene lost 3 bases, with 12 bases spanning the gap. The CDR3 has 14 residues. The CDR3 region is CAWSVKRRHYEQYF. CDR3 bases: TGTGCCTGGAGTGTTAAGCGACGCCACTACGAGCAGTACTTC.

In this sample, this clone turned up a few times. The rearrangement uses TRBV29-1 and TRBJ1-1; no clear D gene. Germline CDR1 SQVTM, CDR2 ANQGSEA. V was trimmed by 7 bases and J by 1 base, leaving 10 bases between them. This CDR3 is 12 amino acids long. This CDR3 reads CSATRENTEAFF. The CDR3 coding sequence is TGCAGCGCGACACGGGAGAACACTGAAGCTTTCTTT.